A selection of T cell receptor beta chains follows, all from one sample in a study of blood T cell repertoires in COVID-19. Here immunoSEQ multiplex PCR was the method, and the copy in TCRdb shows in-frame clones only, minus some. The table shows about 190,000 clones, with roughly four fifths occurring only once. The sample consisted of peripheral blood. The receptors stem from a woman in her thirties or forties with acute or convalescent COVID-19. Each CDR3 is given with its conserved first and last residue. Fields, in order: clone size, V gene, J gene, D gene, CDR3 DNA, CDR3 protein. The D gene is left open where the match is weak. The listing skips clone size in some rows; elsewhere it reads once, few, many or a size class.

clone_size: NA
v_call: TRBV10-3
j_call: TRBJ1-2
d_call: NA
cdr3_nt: TGTGCCATCAGGGGGAAAGGGGGGGACTATGGCTACACCTTC
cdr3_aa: CAIRGKGGDYGYTF

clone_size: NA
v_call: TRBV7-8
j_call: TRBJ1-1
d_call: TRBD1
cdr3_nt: TGTGCCAGCAGCACCATCCGGGACAGGGTAAAGGCTTTCTTT
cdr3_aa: CASSTIRDRVKAFF

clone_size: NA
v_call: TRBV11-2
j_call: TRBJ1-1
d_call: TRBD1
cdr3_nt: TGTGCCAGCAGCACAGGGACAGGGGGCACTGAAGCTTTCTTT
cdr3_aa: CASSTGTGGTEAFF

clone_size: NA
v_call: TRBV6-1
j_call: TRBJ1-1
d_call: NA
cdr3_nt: TGTGCCAGCAGTGGAGCGGAGACCACTGAAGCTTTCTTT
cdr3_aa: CASSGAETTEAFF

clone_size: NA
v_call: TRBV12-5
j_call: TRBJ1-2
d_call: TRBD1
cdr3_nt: TGTGCTAGTGGTCTACTCCGGACAGGGTATGGCTACACCTTC
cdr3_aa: CASGLLRTGYGYTF

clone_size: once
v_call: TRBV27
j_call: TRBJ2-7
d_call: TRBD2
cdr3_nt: TGTGCCACCAGACGGACTAGCGTAACCTACGAGCAGTACTTC
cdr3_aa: CATRRTSVTYEQYF

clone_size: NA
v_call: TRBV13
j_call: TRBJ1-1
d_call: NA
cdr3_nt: TGTGCCAGCAGCCTGGCCATGAACACTGAAGCTTTCTTT
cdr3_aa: CASSLAMNTEAFF

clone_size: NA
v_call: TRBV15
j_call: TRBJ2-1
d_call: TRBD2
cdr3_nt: TGTGCCACCAGCAGAGATATTAGAAGCGGGAGGAACTACAATGAGCAGTTCTTC
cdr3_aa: CATSRDIRSGRNYNEQFF

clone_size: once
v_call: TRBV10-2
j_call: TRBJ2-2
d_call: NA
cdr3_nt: TGCGCCAGCAGTGAGTCTACGGCCGGGGAGCTGTTTTTT
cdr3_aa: CASSESTAGELFF

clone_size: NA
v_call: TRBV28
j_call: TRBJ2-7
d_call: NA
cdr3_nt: TGTGCCAGCCGGCAGGGGGGCTCCTACGAGCAGTACTTC
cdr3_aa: CASRQGGSYEQYF

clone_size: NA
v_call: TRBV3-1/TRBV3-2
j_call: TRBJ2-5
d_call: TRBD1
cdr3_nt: TGTGCCAGCAGCCTGAGCCACGGACAGGGAGAGACCCAGTACTTC
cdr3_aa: CASSLSHGQGETQYF

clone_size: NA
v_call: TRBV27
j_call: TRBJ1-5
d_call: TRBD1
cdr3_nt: TGTGCCAGCAGTCCGACGCATCCCGGTTCCGGGACAGGGTATTCGGGCGGCAATCAGCCCCAGCATTTT
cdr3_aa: CASSPTHPGSGTGYSGGNQPQHF

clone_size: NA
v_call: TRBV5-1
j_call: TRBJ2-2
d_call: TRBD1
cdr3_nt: TGCGCCAGCAGCTCCGGGACAGGGGGCGTCCTGGACACCGGGGAGCTGTTTTTT
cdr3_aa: CASSSGTGGVLDTGELFF

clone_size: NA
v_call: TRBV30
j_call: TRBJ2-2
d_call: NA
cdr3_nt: TGTGCCTGGCGTCCGGGTTCCACCGGGGAGCTGTTTTTT
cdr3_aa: CAWRPGSTGELFF

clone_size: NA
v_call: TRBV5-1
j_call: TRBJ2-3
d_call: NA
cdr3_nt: TGCGCCAGCAGTGGGGGGGCTAGCAGTTTAGGTACGCAGTATTTT
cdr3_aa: CASSGGASSLGTQYF

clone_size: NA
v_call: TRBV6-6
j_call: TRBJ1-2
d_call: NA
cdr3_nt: TGTGCCAGCAGTCCCAGGGGAGAGATCAACTATGGCTACACCTTC
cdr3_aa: CASSPRGEINYGYTF

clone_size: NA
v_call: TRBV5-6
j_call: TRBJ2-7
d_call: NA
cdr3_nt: TGTGCCAGCAGCTTGACGGGGATCTCCTACGAGCAGTACTTC
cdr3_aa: CASSLTGISYEQYF

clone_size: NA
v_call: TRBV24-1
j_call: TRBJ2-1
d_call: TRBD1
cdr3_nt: TGTGCCACCAGTGATCCAGGGGGCTCGAATGAGCAGTTCTTC
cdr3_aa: CATSDPGGSNEQFF

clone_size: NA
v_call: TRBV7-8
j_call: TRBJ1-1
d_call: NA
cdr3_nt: TGTGCCAGCAGCTTATCCGCGGGGGGGAACACTGAAGCTTTCTTT
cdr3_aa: CASSLSAGGNTEAFF

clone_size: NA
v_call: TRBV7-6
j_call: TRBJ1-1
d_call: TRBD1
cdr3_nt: TGTGCCAGCAGCTTAGGACAGGGGATTGGCACTGAAGCTTTCTTT
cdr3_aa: CASSLGQGIGTEAFF

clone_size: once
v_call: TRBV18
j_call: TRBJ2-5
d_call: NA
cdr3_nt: TGTGCCAGCTCACCCACAGGAAGAGAGACCCAGTACTTC
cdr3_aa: CASSPTGRETQYF

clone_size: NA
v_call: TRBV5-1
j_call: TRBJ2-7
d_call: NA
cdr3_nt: TGCGCCAGCAGCTTGGGGCAGGGATACTACGAGCAGTACTTC
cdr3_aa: CASSLGQGYYEQYF

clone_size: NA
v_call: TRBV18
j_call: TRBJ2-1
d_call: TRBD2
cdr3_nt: TGTGCCAGCTCACCAATACCGTGGACTAGCGGGAAGGGATCCTACAATGAGCAGTTCTTC
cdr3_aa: CASSPIPWTSGKGSYNEQFF

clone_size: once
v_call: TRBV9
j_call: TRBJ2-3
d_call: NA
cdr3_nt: TGTGCCAGCAGCGCCCCCCGGGTGTGGCAGGGAGGTGACACAGATACGCAGTATTTT
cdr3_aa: CASSAPRVWQGGDTDTQYF

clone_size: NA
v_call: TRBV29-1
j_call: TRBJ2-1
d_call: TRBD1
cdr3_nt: TGCAGCGTTCCGACAGGGGATTTCCACAATGAGCAGTTCTTC
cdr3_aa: CSVPTGDFHNEQFF

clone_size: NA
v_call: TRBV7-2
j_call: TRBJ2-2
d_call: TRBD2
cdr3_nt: TGTGCCAGCAGCTTGAGAAGCGGGGGGCGAAACACCGGGGAGCTGTTTTTT
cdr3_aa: CASSLRSGGRNTGELFF

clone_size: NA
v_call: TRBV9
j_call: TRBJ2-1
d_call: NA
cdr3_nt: TGTGCCAGCAGCGTAGCGGACTTACCCTATGAGCAGTTCTTC
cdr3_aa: CASSVADLPYEQFF

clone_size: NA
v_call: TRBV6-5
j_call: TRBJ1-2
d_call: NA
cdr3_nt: TGTGCCAGCAGCCCCGACAGTTACTATGGCTACACCTTC
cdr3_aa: CASSPDSYYGYTF

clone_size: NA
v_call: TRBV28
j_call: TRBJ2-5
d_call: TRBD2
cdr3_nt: TGTGCCAGCAGTTTACCGCTAGCGGGAGGGCTGCAAGAGACCCAGTACTTC
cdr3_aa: CASSLPLAGGLQETQYF

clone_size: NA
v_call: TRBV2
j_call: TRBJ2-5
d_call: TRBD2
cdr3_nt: TGTGCCAGCAGTAGGGAGGGTGGGTATAGTGACACTCCTCAAGAGACCCAGTACTTC
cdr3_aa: CASSREGGYSDTPQETQYF